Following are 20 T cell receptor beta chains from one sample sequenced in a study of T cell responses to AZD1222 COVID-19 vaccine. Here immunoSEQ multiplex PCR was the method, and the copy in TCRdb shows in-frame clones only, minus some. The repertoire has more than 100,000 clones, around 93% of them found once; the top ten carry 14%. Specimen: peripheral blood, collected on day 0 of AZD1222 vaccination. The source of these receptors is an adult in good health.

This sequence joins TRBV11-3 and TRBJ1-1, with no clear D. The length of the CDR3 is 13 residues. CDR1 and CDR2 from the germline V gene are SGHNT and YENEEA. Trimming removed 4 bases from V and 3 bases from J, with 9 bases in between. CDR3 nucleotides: TGTGCCAGCAGCTGGCAAAGCGACACTGAAGCTTTCTTT. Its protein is CASSWQSDTEAFF.

Here the CDR3 reads CASSNNRGQFF. Written as DNA, the CDR3 is TGTGCCAGCAGTAATAACAGGGGGCAGTTCTTC. The chain combines TRBV6-2 or TRBV6-3 with TRBJ2-1, with TRBD1 matching over 7 bases. Germline loops: CDR1 MNHEY, CDR2 SVGEGT. The CDR3 is 11 residues long. The ends lost 5 bases at V and 12 bases at J; junction bases unmatched: 4.

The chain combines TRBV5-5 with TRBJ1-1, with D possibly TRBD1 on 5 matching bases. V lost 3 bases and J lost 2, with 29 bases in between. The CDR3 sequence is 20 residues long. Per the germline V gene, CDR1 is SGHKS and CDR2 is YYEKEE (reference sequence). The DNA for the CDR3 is TGTGCCAGCAGCTCAGCGTTAGGTTTGCCGGGACGGACATTTAACACTGAAGCTTTCTTT. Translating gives CASSSALGLPGRTFNTEAFF.

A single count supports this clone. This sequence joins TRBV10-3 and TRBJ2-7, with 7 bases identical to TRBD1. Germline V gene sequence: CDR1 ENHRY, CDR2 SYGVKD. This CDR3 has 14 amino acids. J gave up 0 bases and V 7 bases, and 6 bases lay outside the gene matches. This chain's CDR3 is CAIKGQDTSYEQYF. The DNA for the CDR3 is TGTGCCATCAAAGGACAGGATACCTCCTACGAGCAGTACTTC.

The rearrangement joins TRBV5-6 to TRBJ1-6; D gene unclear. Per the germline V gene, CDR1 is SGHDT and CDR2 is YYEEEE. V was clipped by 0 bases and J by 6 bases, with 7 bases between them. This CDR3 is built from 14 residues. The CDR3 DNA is TGTGCCAGCAGCTTGGAGGTGGGTAATTCACCCCTCCACTTT. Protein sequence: CASSLEVGNSPLHF.

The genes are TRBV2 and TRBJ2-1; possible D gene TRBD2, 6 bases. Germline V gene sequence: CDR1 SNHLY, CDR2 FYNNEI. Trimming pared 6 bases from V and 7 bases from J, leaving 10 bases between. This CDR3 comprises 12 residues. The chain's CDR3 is CASRALANEQFF. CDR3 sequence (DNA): TGTGCCAGCAGAGCCCTAGCGAATGAGCAGTTCTTC.

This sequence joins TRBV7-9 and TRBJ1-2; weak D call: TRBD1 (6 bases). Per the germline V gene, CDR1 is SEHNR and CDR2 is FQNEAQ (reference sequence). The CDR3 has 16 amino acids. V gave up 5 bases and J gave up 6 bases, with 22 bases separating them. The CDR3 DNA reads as TGTGCCAGCAGCCCAATGGCGGCACAGGGAATCCATGGCTACACCTTC. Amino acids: CASSPMAAQGIHGYTF.

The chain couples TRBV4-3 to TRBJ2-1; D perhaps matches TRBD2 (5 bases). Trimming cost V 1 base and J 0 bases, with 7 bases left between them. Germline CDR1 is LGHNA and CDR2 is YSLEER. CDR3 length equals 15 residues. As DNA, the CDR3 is TGCGCCAGCAGCCAAGTGGAGGACTCCTACAATGAGCAGTTCTTC. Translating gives CASSQVEDSYNEQFF.

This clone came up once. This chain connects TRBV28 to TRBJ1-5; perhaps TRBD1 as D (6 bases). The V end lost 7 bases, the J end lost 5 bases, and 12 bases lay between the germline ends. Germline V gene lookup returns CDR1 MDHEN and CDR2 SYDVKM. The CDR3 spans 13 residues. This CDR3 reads CASIDPGDQPQHF. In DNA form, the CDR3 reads TGTGCCAGCATCGACCCAGGGGATCAGCCCCAGCATTTT.

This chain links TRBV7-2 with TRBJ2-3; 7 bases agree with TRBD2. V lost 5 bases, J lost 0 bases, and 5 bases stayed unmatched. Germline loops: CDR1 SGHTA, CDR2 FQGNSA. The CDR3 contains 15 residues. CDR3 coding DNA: TGTGCCAGCAGCCAAGGACTAGTAAGCACAGATACGCAGTATTTT. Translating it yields CASSQGLVSTDTQYF.

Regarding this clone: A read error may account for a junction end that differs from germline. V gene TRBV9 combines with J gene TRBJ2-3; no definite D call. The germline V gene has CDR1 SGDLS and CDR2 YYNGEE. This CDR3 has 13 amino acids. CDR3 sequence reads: CASSENSIDTQYF. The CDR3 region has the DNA TGTGCCAGCAGTGAGAACAGCATAGATACGCAGTATTTT.

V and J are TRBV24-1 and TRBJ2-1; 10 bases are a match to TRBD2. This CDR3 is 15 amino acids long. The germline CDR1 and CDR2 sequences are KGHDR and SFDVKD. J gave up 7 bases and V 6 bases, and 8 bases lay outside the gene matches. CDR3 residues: CATSSSGGVGNEQFF. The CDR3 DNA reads TGTGCCACCAGTTCGAGCGGGGGGGTTGGGAATGAGCAGTTCTTC.

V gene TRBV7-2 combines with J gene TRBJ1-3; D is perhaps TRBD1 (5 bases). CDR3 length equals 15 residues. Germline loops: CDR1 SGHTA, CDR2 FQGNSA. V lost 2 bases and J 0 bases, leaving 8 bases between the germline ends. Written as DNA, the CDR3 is TGTGCCAGCAGCTTACAGGGATTCTCTGGAAACACCATATATTTT. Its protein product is CASSLQGFSGNTIYF.

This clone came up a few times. CDR3 bases: TGTGCCACCAGTGATTTAGAGGGAACCGAGACCCAGTACTTC. Translated, it gives CATSDLEGTETQYF. The rearrangement links TRBV24-1 to TRBJ2-5; tentatively, D is TRBD2 (5 bases). Germline lookup yields CDR1 KGHDR and CDR2 SFDVKD. The CDR3 consists of 14 residues. V was shortened by 1 base and J by 5 bases, with 10 bases between the two germline ends.

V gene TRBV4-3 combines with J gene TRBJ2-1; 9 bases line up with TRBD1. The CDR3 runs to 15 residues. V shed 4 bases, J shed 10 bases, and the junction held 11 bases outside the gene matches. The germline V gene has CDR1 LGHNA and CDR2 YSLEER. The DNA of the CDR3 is TGCGCCAGCAGCCCCTGGACAGGGGAAAGTAGGGAGCAGTTCTTC. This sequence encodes CASSPWTGESREQFF.

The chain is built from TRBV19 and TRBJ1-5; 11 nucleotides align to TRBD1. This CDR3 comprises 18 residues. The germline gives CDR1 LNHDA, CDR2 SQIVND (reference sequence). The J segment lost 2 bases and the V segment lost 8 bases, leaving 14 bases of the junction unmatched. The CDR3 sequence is CASASWTGGAPGNQPQHF. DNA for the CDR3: TGTGCCAGTGCCTCTTGGACAGGGGGCGCCCCTGGCAATCAGCCCCAGCATTTT.

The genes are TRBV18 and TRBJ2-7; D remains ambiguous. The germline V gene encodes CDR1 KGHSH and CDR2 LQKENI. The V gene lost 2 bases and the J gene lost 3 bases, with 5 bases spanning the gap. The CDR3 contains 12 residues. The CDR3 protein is CASSPESYEQYF. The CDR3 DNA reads TGTGCCAGCTCACCAGAAAGCTACGAGCAGTACTTC.

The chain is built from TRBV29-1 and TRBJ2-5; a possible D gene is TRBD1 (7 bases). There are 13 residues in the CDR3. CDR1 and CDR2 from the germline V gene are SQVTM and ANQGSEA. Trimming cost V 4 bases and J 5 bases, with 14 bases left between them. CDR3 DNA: TGCAGCGTTGCCAAGGGGGCGGGGGAGACCCAGTACTTC. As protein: CSVAKGAGETQYF. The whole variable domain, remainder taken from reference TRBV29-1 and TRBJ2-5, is SAVISQKPSRDICQRGTSLTIQCQVDSQVTMMFWYRQQPGQSLTLIATANQGSEATYESGFVIDKFPISRPNLTFSTLTVSNMSPEDSSIYLCSVAKGAGETQYFGPGTRLLVL.

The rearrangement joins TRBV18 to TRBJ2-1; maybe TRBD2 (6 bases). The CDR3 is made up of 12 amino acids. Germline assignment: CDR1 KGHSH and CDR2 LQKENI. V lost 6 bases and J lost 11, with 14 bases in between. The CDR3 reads CASSTTSPQQFF. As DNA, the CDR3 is TGTGCCAGCTCTACTACTAGCCCGCAGCAGTTCTTC.

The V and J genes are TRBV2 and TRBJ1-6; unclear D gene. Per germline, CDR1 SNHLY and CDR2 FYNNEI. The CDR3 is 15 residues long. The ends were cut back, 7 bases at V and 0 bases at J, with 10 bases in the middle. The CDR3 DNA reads TGTGCCAGCATGCCAGAAGCCTCCTATAATTCACCCCTCCACTTT. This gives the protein CASMPEASYNSPLHF.